The T cell receptor (beta chain) under discussion was sequenced for a study of blood T cell repertoires in COVID-19. Across the whole study: From the United States, Italy and Spain came samples of acute and convalescent COVID-19. The cDNA or gDNA used as material had been derived from T cells, B-cell-depleted T cells, or PBMCs.

As handled by the study authors: Estimated nucleated cell counts came from reference gene primer amplification. This table comes from immunoSEQ multiplex PCR, and its TCRdb copy is limited to in-frame clones, with some not included. V, J and clone size derive from that table, while D and trimming were established from the DNA sequence. The sample includes roughly 240,000 clones, 82% seen only once; the top ten take around 4.7%. Trimming at V came to 5 bases and at J to 5 bases, leaving 6 bases not matched to a gene. Looked up from germline, CDR1 is MRHNA and CDR2 is SNTAGT. There are 15 residues in the CDR3.

Sequencing was performed on peripheral blood. This receptor was taken from a woman in her 70s with acute or convalescent COVID-19. The rearrangement links TRBV6-4 to TRBJ1-1, with TRBD1 matching 12 bases. The CDR3 protein is CASSLGQGARTEAFF. The CDR3 DNA sequence: TGTGCCAGCAGTTTGGGACAGGGGGCGCGGACTGAAGCTTTCTTT.